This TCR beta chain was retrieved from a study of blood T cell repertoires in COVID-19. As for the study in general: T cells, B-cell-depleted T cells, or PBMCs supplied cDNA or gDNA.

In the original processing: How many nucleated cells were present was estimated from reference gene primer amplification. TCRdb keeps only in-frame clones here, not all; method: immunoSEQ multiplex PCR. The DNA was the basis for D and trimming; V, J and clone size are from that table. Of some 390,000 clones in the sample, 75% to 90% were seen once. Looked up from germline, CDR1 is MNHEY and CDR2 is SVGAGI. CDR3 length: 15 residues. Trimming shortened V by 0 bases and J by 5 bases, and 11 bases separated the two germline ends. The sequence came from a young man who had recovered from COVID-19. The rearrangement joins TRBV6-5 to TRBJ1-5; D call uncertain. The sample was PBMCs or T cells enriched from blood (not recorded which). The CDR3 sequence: CASSYSGSGDQPQHF. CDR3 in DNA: TGTGCCAGCAGTTACTCGGGGAGTGGTGATCAGCCCCAGCATTTT.